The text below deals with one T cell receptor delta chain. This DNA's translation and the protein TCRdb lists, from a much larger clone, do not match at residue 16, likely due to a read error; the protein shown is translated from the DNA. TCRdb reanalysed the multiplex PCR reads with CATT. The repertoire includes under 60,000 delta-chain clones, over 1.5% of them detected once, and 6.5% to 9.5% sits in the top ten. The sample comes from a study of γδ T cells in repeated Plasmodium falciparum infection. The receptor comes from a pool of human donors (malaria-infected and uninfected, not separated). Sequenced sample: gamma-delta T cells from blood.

The CDR3 sequence is CALEPSLGGTSWDTRKMFF. The CDR3 coding sequence is TGTGCTCTCGAACCTTCACTCGGGGGGACATCCTGGGACACCCGAAAGATGTTTTTC. The V and J genes are TRDV1 and TRDJ3; possibly TRDD3 for D (6 bases). The J gene was missing in TCRdb and was found by matching the end of the DNA to germline. The CDR3 totals 19 residues. The germline V gene has CDR1 TSWWSYY and CDR2 QGS.